The clone carrying this T cell receptor beta chain was detected a few times. Its cognate antigen is unknown. This CDR3 has 14 residues. Germline V lookup: CDR1 DFQATT, CDR2 SNEGSKA (reference sequence). The V end was cut by 2 bases, the J end by 0 bases, with 10 bases between. PCR was performed a second time for roughly 6 to 12 cycles using a sample-barcoded 5' primer and a J-beta primer mix. In TCRdb, the 5' RACE reads were re-called with MiXCR into one record per CDR3 protein. The profile covers approximately 780,000 distinct CDR3 sequences, with roughly 24% appearing a single time and over 2.5% taken by the ten largest. The sample originates from a study of blood T cells in healthy people across ages. Study conclusions and caveats: Naive CD4+ cells and diversity were both higher in long-lived donors than in aged donors.

These sequences were also reported in another study, on T cells of mothers and their children. As that report states: Three healthy Caucasian mothers served as donors, and their six children did as well. Reads obtained per mother exceeded 8.5 million TCR beta CDR3 reads, with roughly 3 million obtained per child.

The sample was blood. This chain connects TRBV20-1 to TRBJ1-1; perhaps TRBD1 as D (6 bases). The receptor's source is a boy between 10 and 17 years old in good health. The CDR3 DNA reads as TGCAGTGCTAGATTGGGGGCCTTGAACACTGAAGCTTTCTTT. Amino acids: CSARLGALNTEAFF.